These T cell receptor beta chains were read from a single sample in a study of blood T cell repertoires in COVID-19. The method was immunoSEQ multiplex PCR; TCRdb's version includes in-frame clones alone and lacks a portion of them. Of approximately 190,000 clones listed, around four fifths were seen once; the top ten hold about 6%. Sequenced: peripheral blood. The receptors come from a woman between 40 and 55 years old with acute or convalescent COVID-19. Each CDR3 is given with its conserved first and last residue. The order of the fields is D gene, J gene, V gene, clone size, CDR3 protein, CDR3 DNA. A D gene is named only where the DNA matches it firmly. Only part of the rows carry a size: once, few, many, or a class if the clone is expanded.

D: .; J: TRBJ2-2; V: TRBV7-9; size: medium-sized; CDR3: CASSLWQGSTGELFF; DNA: TGTGCCAGCAGCTTATGGCAGGGATCCACCGGGGAGCTGTTTTTT
D: TRBD1; J: TRBJ2-3; V: TRBV7-7; size: .; CDR3: CASSLRDRVTIGDTQYF; DNA: TGTGCTAGCAGCTTACGGGACAGGGTAACGATTGGAGATACGCAGTATTTT
D: TRBD1; J: TRBJ2-7; V: TRBV5-1; size: .; CDR3: CASSTRTGSFLRPGYEQYF; DNA: TGCGCCAGCAGCACCCGGACAGGGAGCTTCCTACGACCCGGCTACGAGCAGTACTTC
D: TRBD2; J: TRBJ2-5; V: TRBV5-1; size: .; CDR3: CASSLGVAGRKVETQYF; DNA: TGCGCCAGCAGCCTCGGGGTAGCGGGAAGGAAGGTAGAGACCCAGTACTTC
D: .; J: TRBJ1-5; V: TRBV27; size: .; CDR3: CASSLRQGNQPQHF; DNA: TGTGCCAGCAGTTTGAGACAGGGCAATCAGCCCCAGCATTTT
D: .; J: TRBJ1-2; V: TRBV29-1; size: .; CDR3: CSVDSQGPGYTF; DNA: TGCAGCGTTGATAGTCAGGGTCCGGGCTACACCTTC
D: .; J: TRBJ2-7; V: TRBV3-1/TRBV3-2; size: .; CDR3: CASSQTGYEQYF; DNA: TGTGCCAGCAGCCAGACAGGATACGAGCAGTACTTC
D: .; J: TRBJ1-1; V: TRBV5-4; size: .; CDR3: CASNSRGNTEAFF; DNA: TGTGCCAGCAACTCCCGAGGGAACACTGAAGCTTTCTTT
D: .; J: TRBJ1-2; V: TRBV30; size: .; CDR3: CAWRLLQYGYTF; DNA: TGTGCCTGGAGGCTCCTACAGTATGGCTACACCTTC
D: TRBD1; J: TRBJ2-7; V: TRBV18; size: .; CDR3: CASSSGQPSYEQYF; DNA: TGTGCCAGCTCATCGGGACAGCCCTCCTACGAGCAGTACTTC
D: .; J: TRBJ1-3; V: TRBV9; size: .; CDR3: CASSPRGNTIYF; DNA: TGTGCCAGCAGCCCCAGGGGAAACACCATATATTTT
D: TRBD2; J: TRBJ2-3; V: TRBV5-1; size: .; CDR3: CASRSYPSGSMDTQYF; DNA: TGCGCCAGCAGATCTTATCCTAGCGGGAGTATGGATACGCAGTATTTT
D: TRBD1; J: TRBJ2-2; V: TRBV5-1; size: .; CDR3: CASSFRTGNTGELFF; DNA: TGCGCCAGCAGCTTCCGGACAGGTAACACCGGGGAGCTGTTTTTT
D: .; J: TRBJ2-3; V: TRBV28; size: .; CDR3: CASSSRVTDTQYF; DNA: TGTGCCAGCAGTTCTCGAGTCACAGATACGCAGTATTTT
D: .; J: TRBJ1-5; V: TRBV7-8; size: .; CDR3: CASSPENQPQHF; DNA: TGTGCCAGCAGCCCCGAGAATCAGCCCCAGCATTTT
D: .; J: TRBJ2-1; V: TRBV5-1; size: .; CDR3: CASSPDSSYNEQFF; DNA: TGCGCCAGCAGCCCGGACTCCTCCTACAATGAGCAGTTCTTC
D: .; J: TRBJ2-7; V: TRBV7-9; size: .; CDR3: CASRGGSDYEQYF; DNA: TGTGCCAGCAGGGGAGGCAGCGACTACGAGCAGTACTTC
D: .; J: TRBJ1-6; V: TRBV7-2; size: .; CDR3: CASSPGSSYNSPLHF; DNA: TGTGCCAGCAGCCCCGGGAGCTCCTATAATTCACCCCTCCACTTT
D: TRBD1; J: TRBJ2-5; V: TRBV5-4; size: .; CDR3: CASSLDRRETQYF; DNA: TGTGCCAGCAGCCTGGACAGGCGAGAGACCCAGTACTTC
D: .; J: TRBJ1-1; V: TRBV6-6; size: .; CDR3: CASTEVNLSAFF; DNA: TGTGCCAGCACCGAGGTGAATCTCTCGGCTTTCTTT
D: .; J: TRBJ2-3; V: TRBV5-1; size: .; CDR3: CASSLVGRVGTDTQYF; DNA: TGCGCCAGCAGCTTGGTAGGCAGGGTAGGCACAGATACGCAGTATTTT
D: TRBD2; J: TRBJ2-7; V: TRBV5-1; size: .; CDR3: CASSLGPGTSGYEQYF; DNA: TGCGCCAGCAGCTTGGGCCCCGGGACTAGCGGATACGAGCAGTACTTC
D: .; J: TRBJ1-3; V: TRBV12-3/TRBV12-4; size: .; CDR3: CASSQGSGNTIYF; DNA: TGTGCCAGCAGTCAGGGGTCAGGAAACACCATATATTTT
D: .; J: TRBJ2-1; V: TRBV7-2; size: .; CDR3: CASSPWTAPSQFF; DNA: TGTGCCAGCAGCCCCTGGACAGCCCCGTCGCAGTTCTTC
D: TRBD1; J: TRBJ2-3; V: TRBV30; size: .; CDR3: CAWSVGQVNTDTQYF; DNA: TGTGCCTGGAGTGTTGGACAGGTGAACACAGATACGCAGTATTTT
D: .; J: TRBJ2-5; V: TRBV23-1; size: .; CDR3: CASSQSTGQETQYF; DNA: TGCGCCAGCAGTCAATCCACAGGGCAAGAGACCCAGTACTTC
D: .; J: TRBJ1-2; V: TRBV20-1; size: .; CDR3: CSASTTDYGYTF; DNA: TGCAGTGCTAGTACGACAGACTATGGCTACACCTTC
D: .; J: TRBJ2-7; V: TRBV18; size: few; CDR3: CASSGNRASYEQYF; DNA: TGTGCCAGCTCAGGGAACAGGGCCTCCTACGAGCAGTACTTC
D: TRBD1; J: TRBJ1-6; V: TRBV18; size: .; CDR3: CASSSDRGAGALHF; DNA: TGTGCCAGCTCATCGGACAGGGGCGCGGGGGCCCTCCACTTT
D: TRBD2; J: TRBJ2-1; V: TRBV7-7; size: once; CDR3: CASSPLGAGGRQQFF; DNA: TGTGCCAGCAGCCCTTTGGGAGCGGGAGGTCGGCAGCAGTTCTTC
D: .; J: TRBJ1-6; V: TRBV5-1; size: .; CDR3: CASSSENFDSPLHF; DNA: TGCGCCAGCAGCTCGGAGAATTTTGATTCACCCCTCCACTTT
D: TRBD2; J: TRBJ2-1; V: TRBV7-2; size: .; CDR3: CASSPRAGGQEQFF; DNA: TGTGCCAGCAGCCCCCGGGCGGGGGGGCAGGAGCAGTTCTTC
D: .; J: TRBJ2-7; V: TRBV24-1; size: .; CDR3: CATSPLDRPYEQYF; DNA: TGTGCCACCTCCCCCCTAGACAGACCTTACGAGCAGTACTTC
D: TRBD1; J: TRBJ2-7; V: TRBV6-2/TRBV6-3; size: .; CDR3: CASSGQGHEQYF; DNA: TGTGCCAGCAGCGGACAGGGTCACGAGCAGTACTTC
D: TRBD1; J: TRBJ1-1; V: TRBV24-1; size: once; CDR3: CATSDFGTGVGAFF; DNA: TGTGCCACCAGTGATTTCGGGACAGGGGTAGGAGCTTTCTTT
D: .; J: TRBJ2-5; V: TRBV5-1; size: .; CDR3: CASSLITGRGETQYF; DNA: TGCGCCAGCAGCTTAATAACAGGGAGGGGGGAGACCCAGTACTTC
D: .; J: TRBJ2-7; V: TRBV7-8; size: .; CDR3: CASRTTGHRSYEQYF; DNA: TGTGCCAGCAGGACTACGGGACACCGCTCCTACGAGCAGTACTTC
D: .; J: TRBJ2-3; V: TRBV12-3/TRBV12-4; size: .; CDR3: CASSLSGTDTQYF; DNA: TGTGCCAGCAGTCTTAGCGGCACAGATACGCAGTATTTT
D: .; J: TRBJ2-7; V: TRBV6-5; size: .; CDR3: CASSKPVAGNYEQYF; DNA: TGTGCCAGCAGTAAACCCGTTGCAGGGAACTACGAGCAGTACTTC
D: TRBD2; J: TRBJ2-1; V: TRBV9; size: .; CDR3: CASSMGLPYNEQFF; DNA: TGTGCCAGCAGCATGGGACTACCTTACAATGAGCAGTTCTTC
D: TRBD1; J: TRBJ1-1; V: TRBV18; size: .; CDR3: CASSPGTAGRLEAFF; DNA: TGTGCCAGCTCACCTGGGACAGCGGGCAGACTTGAAGCTTTCTTT
D: .; J: TRBJ1-2; V: TRBV19; size: .; CDR3: CASMREGNYGYTF; DNA: TGTGCCAGTATGAGGGAGGGGAACTATGGCTACACCTTC
D: TRBD2; J: TRBJ2-7; V: TRBV4-1; size: .; CDR3: CASSQHTGGSYEQYF; DNA: TGCGCCAGCAGCCAACATACGGGGGGGTCCTACGAGCAGTACTTC
D: TRBD2; J: TRBJ2-1; V: TRBV14; size: .; CDR3: CASSRTSGSLGEQFF; DNA: TGTGCCAGCAGCCGGACTAGCGGGAGCTTGGGTGAGCAGTTCTTC
D: .; J: TRBJ1-1; V: TRBV2; size: .; CDR3: CASSRDTNTEAFF; DNA: TGTGCCAGCAGCCGGGACACGAACACTGAAGCTTTCTTT
D: .; J: TRBJ1-5; V: TRBV18; size: .; CDR3: CASSPGGVTVQPQHF; DNA: TGTGCCAGCTCACCAGGAGGGGTTACGGTTCAGCCCCAGCATTTT
D: TRBD1; J: TRBJ1-1; V: TRBV9; size: .; CDR3: CASSVEARGYTEAFF; DNA: TGTGCCAGCAGCGTAGAGGCCAGGGGGTACACTGAAGCTTTCTTT
D: .; J: TRBJ2-7; V: TRBV5-1; size: .; CDR3: CASSLVSGPSYEQYF; DNA: TGCGCCAGCAGCTTGGTATCAGGTCCATCCTACGAGCAGTACTTC
D: .; J: TRBJ1-3; V: TRBV27; size: .; CDR3: CASSLHGNSGNTIYF; DNA: TGTGCCAGCAGTTTGCACGGTAACTCTGGAAACACCATATATTTT
D: .; J: TRBJ2-1; V: TRBV6-5; size: .; CDR3: CASRKLGQGYNEQFF; DNA: TGTGCCAGCAGGAAACTAGGGCAGGGGTACAATGAGCAGTTCTTC